This entry describes one T cell receptor beta chain. All trial patients relapsed after autologous stem cell transplantation. The sample comes from a study of PD-1 blockade in classical Hodgkin lymphoma. Generated by immunoSEQ multiplex PCR, the TCRdb table keeps only in-frame clones and is missing some. The table has over 5,500 clones, around 80% seen once. The CDR3 covers 14 residues. The V gene end was trimmed by 0 bases and the J gene end by 9 bases; junction bases not matched to a gene: 8. CDR1 and CDR2 from the germline V gene are GTSNPN and SVGIG (reference sequence). The origin of this receptor is a human donor with classical Hodgkin lymphoma. The input for sequencing was peripheral blood mononuclear cells (PBMCs), taken at baseline. This chain links TRBV30 with TRBJ2-1; 7 bases map to TRBD1. The CDR3 spells CAWSVGQVLSEQFF. CDR3 coding DNA: TGTGCCTGGAGTGTAGGACAGGTTTTGAGTGAGCAGTTCTTC.